What follows are 22 T cell receptor beta chains derived from one specimen sequenced in a study of cytomegalovirus exposure and HLA in healthy donors. The PCR ran on 60 Vbeta and 13 Jbeta primers. Repertoires were generated with immunoSEQ multiplex PCR, while TCRdb's copy carries only in-frame clones and drops some. The sample yields 50,000 or so clones, 65% to 80% seen once. Sequencing input: PBMCs. These receptor sequences come from a man aged 35 to 55 in good health and CMV-seropositive.

The chain recombines TRBV5-4 with TRBJ2-7, with D possibly matching TRBD2 (5 bases). Germline V gives CDR1 SGHNT, CDR2 YYREEE (reference sequence). V gave up 0 bases and J gave up 6 bases, with 22 bases separating them. The CDR3 loop spans 17 amino acids. This chain's CDR3 is CASSLEWGKASRGEQYF. CDR3 DNA: TGTGCCAGCAGCTTGGAGTGGGGAAAAGCTAGCCGCGGCGAGCAGTACTTC.

The V call is TRBV7-3, the J call TRBJ2-7, with a tentative D call TRBD2 (6 bases). Trimming took off 5 bases at V and 6 bases at J, with 14 bases between the two ends. Germline lookup yields CDR1 SGHTA and CDR2 FQGTGA. The CDR3 consists of 13 residues. CDR3 amino acids: CASSPAGGTEQYF. CDR3 nucleotides: TGTGCCAGCAGCCCTGCAGGAGGGACCGAGCAGTACTTC.

The V gene is TRBV5-1, the J gene TRBJ2-3; D is unresolved. Trimming removed 2 bases from V and 4 bases from J, with 11 bases in between. Per germline, CDR1 SGHRS and CDR2 YFSETQ. This CDR3 spans 14 amino acids. The CDR3 bases are TGCGCCAGCAGCTTAGCCCCGCCGGCAGATACGCAGTATTTT. Translating it yields CASSLAPPADTQYF.

This clone was seen more than once but under ten times. The chain recombines TRBV6-5 with TRBJ1-6, with D maybe TRBD1 (6 bases). This CDR3 has 15 residues. V dropped 2 bases and J dropped 9 bases, with 14 bases sitting between them. CDR1 MNHEY and CDR2 SVGAGI come from the germline V gene. The CDR3 region has the DNA TGTGCCAGCAGTTACCGAGGCAGGGGATTTTCACCCCTCCACTTT. Encoded protein: CASSYRGRGFSPLHF.

V is TRBV5-1 and J is TRBJ2-5, with D maybe TRBD2 (5 bases). The germline gives CDR1 SGHRS, CDR2 YFSETQ. V was pared by 0 bases and J by 5 bases, with 17 bases between. The CDR3 contains 16 residues. The CDR3 here is CASSLATPGPGETQYF. The CDR3 region has the DNA TGCGCCAGCAGCTTGGCTACACCCGGGCCGGGGGAGACCCAGTACTTC.

The chain recombines TRBV4-2 with TRBJ2-7, with D perhaps TRBD2 (7 bases). Germline V gene sequence: CDR1 LGHNA, CDR2 YNFKEQ. The CDR3 extends over 18 amino acids. Trimming removed 0 bases at V and 4 bases at J, with 22 bases between. For the CDR3, the DNA is TGTGCCAGCAGCCAAGATTCGGTCATGGGCGGGGGCGGGTACGAGCAGTACTTC. This codes for CASSQDSVMGGGGYEQYF.

This rearrangement joins TRBV4-1 to TRBJ1-4; D gene ambiguous. Trimming cost V 5 bases and J 6 bases, with 16 bases left between them. Germline assignment: CDR1 MGHRA and CDR2 YSYEKL. This CDR3 contains 15 residues. The CDR3 region has the DNA TGCGCCAGCAGCTTTTCCTGGAGGGCGGATGAAAAACTGTTTTTT. Translated: CASSFSWRADEKLFF.

The J gene is TRBJ2-7, the V gene TRBV2; the D gene is possibly TRBD2 (7 bases). Germline V lookup: CDR1 SNHLY, CDR2 FYNNEI. The CDR3 is 15 residues long. V lost 4 bases and J lost 4, with 17 bases in between. CDR3: CASSGTGGGPYEQYF. The CDR3 DNA sequence: TGTGCCAGCAGTGGGACGGGCGGGGGCCCTTACGAGCAGTACTTC.

This sequence joins TRBV6-1 and TRBJ1-1; tentatively, D is TRBD1 (6 bases). The germline gives CDR1 MNHNS, CDR2 SASEGT. Trimming took 5 bases from V and 4 from J, leaving 14 bases between them. This CDR3 is 14 amino acids long. This CDR3 is CASSQGIVGTEAFF. In DNA form, the CDR3 reads TGTGCCAGCAGTCAGGGGATAGTAGGCACTGAAGCTTTCTTT.

The chain employs TRBV5-8 and TRBJ2-3; 8 bases agree with TRBD1. The V segment lost 4 bases and the J segment 0 bases; nucleotides outside the gene matches: 7. CDR1 and CDR2 from the germline V gene are SGHTS and YDEGEE. The CDR3 has 16 amino acids. In DNA form, the CDR3 reads TGTGCCAGCAGCAGGGGACAGGCCACTAGCACAGATACGCAGTATTTT. This encodes CASSRGQATSTDTQYF.

The genes are TRBV6-6 and TRBJ1-1, with TRBD1 matching 8 bases. The V segment lost 6 bases and the J segment 5 bases; nucleotides outside the gene matches: 8. The CDR3 spans 14 residues. Germline V gene data show CDR1 as MNHNY and CDR2 as SVGAGI (reference sequence). This chain's CDR3 is CASSRQGTRTEAFF. The CDR3 coding sequence is TGTGCCAGCAGCCGACAGGGGACAAGGACTGAAGCTTTCTTT.

The chain uses TRBV5-1 and TRBJ2-5, with TRBD1 matching over 9 bases. The CDR3 loop spans 14 amino acids. The V gene's germline CDR1 is SGHRS and CDR2 YFSETQ. The V segment lost 3 bases and the J segment 3 bases; nucleotides outside the gene matches: 3. CDR3 residues: CASSWRTGEETQYF. The DNA of the CDR3 is TGCGCCAGCAGCTGGAGGACAGGGGAAGAGACCCAGTACTTC.

This clone was detected a few times. This rearrangement joins TRBV15 to TRBJ2-7; tentatively, D is TRBD1 (6 bases). The CDR3 contains 15 residues. V lost 4 bases and J lost 5, with 18 bases in between. Germline CDR1 LNHNV, CDR2 YYDKDF (reference sequence). The CDR3 loop is CATSTDLTGRHEQYF. For the CDR3, the DNA is TGTGCCACCAGCACAGACCTCACAGGGCGTCACGAGCAGTACTTC.

The sample holds one count of this clone. The J gene is TRBJ1-1, the V gene TRBV30, with D perhaps TRBD1 (6 bases). V lost 2 bases, J lost 2 bases, and 12 bases lay in between. The CDR3 runs 14 residues. Germline lookup yields CDR1 GTSNPN and CDR2 SVGIG (reference sequence). The CDR3 coding sequence is TGTGCCTGGAGTTGGGGGCGAGGCAACACTGAAGCTTTCTTT. Translation: CAWSWGRGNTEAFF.

The V and J genes are TRBV2 and TRBJ2-5, with 9 bases matching TRBD1. CDR3 size: 15 residues. Germline V CDR1 and CDR2: SNHLY, FYNNEI. V trimming: 6 bases; J trimming: 5 bases; junction bases outside the gene matches: 10. The CDR3 is CASSVGQGHWETQYF. The CDR3 bases are TGTGCCAGCAGCGTAGGACAGGGGCACTGGGAGACCCAGTACTTC.

The chain carries TRBV7-5 and TRBJ1-5; the table names TRBD1, a call not compared with the DNA. TRBV7-5 is noted as a pseudogene. The CDR3 is 17 residues long. The CDR3 nucleotides read TGTGTCAGAAGCCCGCCCTACAGGGGGGGCAGCAATCAGCCCCAGCATTTT. Translating gives CVRSPPYRGGSNQPQHF.

This clone was detected only a few times. This chain joins TRBV7-2 and TRBJ1-2; D is unclear. V gave up 4 bases and J gave up 7 bases, with 10 bases separating them. Germline V lookup: CDR1 SGHTA, CDR2 FQGNSA. The length of the CDR3 is 12 residues. The CDR3, as DNA: TGTGCCAGCAGCTGGCCCACGGGTGGCTACACCTTC. Encoded protein: CASSWPTGGYTF.

The rearrangement joins TRBV27 to TRBJ2-4, with D tentatively TRBD1 (5 bases). This CDR3 region has 17 residues. V was shortened by 4 bases and J by 1 base, with 17 bases between the two germline ends. Germline CDR1 MNHEY, CDR2 SMNVEV (reference sequence). The CDR3 DNA sequence: TGTGCCAGCAGTTCTTCCAGGGTAATTGGTGCCAAAAACATTCAGTACTTC. As protein: CASSSSRVIGAKNIQYF.

The chain uses TRBV9 and TRBJ2-7; TRBD2 matches 7 bases. With V trimmed by 0 bases and J by 0 bases, 3 bases remained unmatched. The CDR3 spans 15 residues. CDR1 is SGDLS, CDR2 YYNGEE, per germline. CDR3 sequence (DNA): TGTGCCAGCAGCGTAGACGGGGGGACCTCCTACGAGCAGTACTTC. This sequence encodes CASSVDGGTSYEQYF.

CDR3 in DNA: TGTGCCAGCAGGAATACAGGGGGCCTCCAGCCCCAGCATTTT. Its translation: CASRNTGGLQPQHF. The rearrangement uses TRBV6-5 and TRBJ1-5; the match to TRBD1 covers 9 bases. V lost 6 bases and J lost 7; bases outside the gene matches: 7. The germline V gene has CDR1 MNHEY and CDR2 SVGAGI. There are 14 residues in the CDR3.

The chain joins TRBV6-6 to TRBJ1-2; 7 bases line up with TRBD1. The ends lost 0 bases at V and 4 bases at J; junction bases unmatched: 2. CDR3 size: 14 residues. Per germline, CDR1 MNHNY and CDR2 SVGAGI (reference sequence). CDR3 DNA sequence: TGTGCCAGCAGTTACTCACAGGGGTCCTATGGCTACACCTTC. This sequence encodes CASSYSQGSYGYTF.

This clone was seen more than once but under ten times. J is TRBJ2-7 and V is TRBV5-1; 8 nucleotides line up with TRBD1. CDR1 SGHRS and CDR2 YFSETQ come from the germline V gene. The CDR3 spans 15 residues. With 0 bases clipped from V and 3 bases from J, the junction kept 5 bases outside the gene matches. CDR3 DNA: TGCGCCAGCAGCTTGGCTGCAGGGGGCTACTACGAGCAGTACTTC. Its protein product is CASSLAAGGYYEQYF.